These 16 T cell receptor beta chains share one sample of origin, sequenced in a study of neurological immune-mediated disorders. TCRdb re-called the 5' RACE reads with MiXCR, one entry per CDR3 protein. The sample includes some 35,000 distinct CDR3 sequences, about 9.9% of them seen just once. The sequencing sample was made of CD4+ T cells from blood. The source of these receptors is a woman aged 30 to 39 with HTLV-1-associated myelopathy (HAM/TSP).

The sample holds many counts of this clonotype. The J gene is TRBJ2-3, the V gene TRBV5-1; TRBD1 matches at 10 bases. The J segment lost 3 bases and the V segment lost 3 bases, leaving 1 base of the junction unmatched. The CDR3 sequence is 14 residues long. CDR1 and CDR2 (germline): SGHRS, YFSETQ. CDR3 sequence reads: CASSWDRGTDTQYF. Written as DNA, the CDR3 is TGCGCCAGCAGCTGGGACAGGGGAACAGATACGCAGTATTTT.

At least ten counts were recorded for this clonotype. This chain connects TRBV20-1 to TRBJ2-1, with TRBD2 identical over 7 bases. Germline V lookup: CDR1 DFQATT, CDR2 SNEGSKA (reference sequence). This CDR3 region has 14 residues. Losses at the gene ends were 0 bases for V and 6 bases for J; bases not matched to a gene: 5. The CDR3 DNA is TGCAGTGCTAGAGACCCTAGCGGCCTCAATGAGCAGTTCTTC. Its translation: CSARDPSGLNEQFF.

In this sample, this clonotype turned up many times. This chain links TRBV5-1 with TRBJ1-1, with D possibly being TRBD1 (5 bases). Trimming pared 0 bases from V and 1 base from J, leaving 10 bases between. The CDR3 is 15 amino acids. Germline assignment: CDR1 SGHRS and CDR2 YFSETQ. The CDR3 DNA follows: TGCGCCAGCAGCTTGGGGACACGTAAGAACACTGAAGCTTTCTTT. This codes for CASSLGTRKNTEAFF.

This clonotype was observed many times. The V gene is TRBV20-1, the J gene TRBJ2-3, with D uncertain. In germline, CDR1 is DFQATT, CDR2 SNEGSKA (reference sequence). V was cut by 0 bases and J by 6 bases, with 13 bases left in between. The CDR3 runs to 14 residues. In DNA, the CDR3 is TGCAGTGCTAGAGATACGAGGATGGGGGATACGCAGTATTTT. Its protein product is CSARDTRMGDTQYF.

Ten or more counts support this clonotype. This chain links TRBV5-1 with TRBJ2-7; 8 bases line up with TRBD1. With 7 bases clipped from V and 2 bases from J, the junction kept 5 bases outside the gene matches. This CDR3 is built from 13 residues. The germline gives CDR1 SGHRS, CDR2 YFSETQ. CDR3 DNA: TGCGCCAGCGGACAGGGTCCCCCCTACGAGCAGTACTTC. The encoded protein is CASGQGPPYEQYF.

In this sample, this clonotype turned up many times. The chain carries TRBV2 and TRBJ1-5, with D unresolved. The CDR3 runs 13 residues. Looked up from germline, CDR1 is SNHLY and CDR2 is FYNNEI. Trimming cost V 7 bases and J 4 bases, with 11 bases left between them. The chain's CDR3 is CASNPTWNQPQHF. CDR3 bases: TGTGCCAGCAACCCGACGTGGAATCAGCCCCAGCATTTT.

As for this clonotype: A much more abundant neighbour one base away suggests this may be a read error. CDR3: CVSSFRRTGNTYEQYF. Here the CDR3 DNA reads TGTGTCAGCAGCTTCAGACGGACAGGGAACACCTACGAGCAGTACTTC. The chain employs TRBV5-6 and TRBJ2-7; 8 bases match TRBD1. The CDR3 contains 16 residues. Germline loops: CDR1 SGHDT, CDR2 YYEEEE.

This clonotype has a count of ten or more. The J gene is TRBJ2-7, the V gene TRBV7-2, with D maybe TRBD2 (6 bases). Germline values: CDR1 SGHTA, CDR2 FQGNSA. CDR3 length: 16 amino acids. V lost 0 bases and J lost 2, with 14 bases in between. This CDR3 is CASSLAAAGSAYEQYF. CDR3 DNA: TGTGCCAGCAGCTTAGCTGCCGCGGGGTCCGCCTACGAGCAGTACTTC.

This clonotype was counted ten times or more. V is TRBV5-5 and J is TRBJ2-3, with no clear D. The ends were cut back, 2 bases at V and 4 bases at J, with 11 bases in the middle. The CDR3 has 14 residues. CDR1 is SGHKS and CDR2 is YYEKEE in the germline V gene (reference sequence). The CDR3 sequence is CASSFDGPPDTQYF. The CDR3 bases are TGTGCCAGCAGCTTTGATGGCCCTCCAGATACGCAGTATTTT.

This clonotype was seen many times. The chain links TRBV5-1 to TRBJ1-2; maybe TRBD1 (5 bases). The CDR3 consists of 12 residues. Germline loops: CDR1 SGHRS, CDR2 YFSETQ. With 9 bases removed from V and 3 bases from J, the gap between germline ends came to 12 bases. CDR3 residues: CATRESDYGYTF. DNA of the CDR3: TGCGCCACCAGGGAATCAGACTATGGCTACACCTTC.

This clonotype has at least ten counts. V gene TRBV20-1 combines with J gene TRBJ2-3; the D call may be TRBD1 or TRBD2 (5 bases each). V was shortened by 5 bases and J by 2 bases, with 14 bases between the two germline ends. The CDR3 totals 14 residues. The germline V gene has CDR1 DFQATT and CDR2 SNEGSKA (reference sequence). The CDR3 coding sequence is TGCAGTGCTGGGGACGGAGGACCCACAGATACGCAGTATTTT. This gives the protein CSAGDGGPTDTQYF.

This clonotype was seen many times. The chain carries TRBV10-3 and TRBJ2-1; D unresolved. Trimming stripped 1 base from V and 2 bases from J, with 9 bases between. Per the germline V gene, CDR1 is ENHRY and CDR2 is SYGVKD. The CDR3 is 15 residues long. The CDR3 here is CAISELRTAYNEQFF. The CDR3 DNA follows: TGTGCCATCAGTGAGTTGCGGACGGCCTACAATGAGCAGTTCTTC.

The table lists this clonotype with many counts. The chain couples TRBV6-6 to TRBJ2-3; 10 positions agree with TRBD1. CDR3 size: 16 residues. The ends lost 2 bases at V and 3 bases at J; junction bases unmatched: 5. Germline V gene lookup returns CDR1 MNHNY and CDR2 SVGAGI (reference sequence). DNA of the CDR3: TGTGCCAGCAGTTACCCCCCGGGACAGGGGACAGATACGCAGTATTTT. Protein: CASSYPPGQGTDTQYF.

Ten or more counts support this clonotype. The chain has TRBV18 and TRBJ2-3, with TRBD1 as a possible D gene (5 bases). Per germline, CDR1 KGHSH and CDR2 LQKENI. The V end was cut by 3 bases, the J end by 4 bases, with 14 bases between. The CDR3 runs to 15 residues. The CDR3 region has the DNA TGTGCCAGCTCACCGTTTGCAGGGCCGGCAGATACGCAGTATTTT. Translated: CASSPFAGPADTQYF.

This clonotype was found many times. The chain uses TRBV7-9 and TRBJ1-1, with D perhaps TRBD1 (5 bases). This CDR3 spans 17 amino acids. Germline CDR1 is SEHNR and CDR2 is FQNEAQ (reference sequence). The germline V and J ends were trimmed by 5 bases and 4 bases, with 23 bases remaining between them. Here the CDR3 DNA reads TGTGCCAGCAGCAATACCGCATCGGCAGGGTCGCCCACTGAAGCTTTCTTT. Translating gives CASSNTASAGSPTEAFF.

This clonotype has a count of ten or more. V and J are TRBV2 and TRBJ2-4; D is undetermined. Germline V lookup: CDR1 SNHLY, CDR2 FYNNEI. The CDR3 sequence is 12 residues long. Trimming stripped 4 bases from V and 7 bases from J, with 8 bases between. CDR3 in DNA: TGTGCCAGCAGTGGCCAAACCAACATTCAGTACTTC. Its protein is CASSGQTNIQYF. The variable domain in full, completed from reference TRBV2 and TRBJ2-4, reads EPEVTQTPSHQVTQMGQEVILRCVPISNHLYFYWYRQILGQKVEFLVSFYNNEISEKSEIFDDQFSVERPDGSNFTLKIRSTKLEDSAMYFCASSGQTNIQYFGAGTRLSVL.